This T cell receptor (beta chain) was sequenced during a study of blood T cell repertoires in COVID-19. Study details: Collection of acute and convalescent COVID-19 samples took place in the United States, Italy and Spain. T cells, B-cell-depleted T cells, or PBMCs provided the cDNA or gDNA that served as material.

Under the authors' procedure: Amplified reference gene primers provided the basis for estimating nucleated cell counts. TCRdb's copy holds only in-frame clones and misses some; the assay was immunoSEQ multiplex PCR. V, J and clone size are taken as reported in that table, and D and trimming were inferred from the DNA itself. The sample lists roughly 110,000 clones; 70% to 80% were seen once. The sample consisted of peripheral blood. The sequence came from a human donor with acute or convalescent COVID-19. The donor label of this sample is uncertain.

CDR3 loop: CASSGGGVGKLFF. CDR3 nucleotide sequence: TGTGCCAGCAGCGGGGGGGGTGTCGGAAAACTGTTTTTT. V and J are TRBV7-8 and TRBJ1-4; TRBD1 is a possible D gene (5 bases). The CDR3 loop spans 13 amino acids. Trimming took 5 bases from V and 10 from J, leaving 14 bases between them. The germline gives CDR1 SGHVS, CDR2 FQNEAQ.